Following are 19 T cell receptor beta chains from one sample sequenced in a study of technical replicates of blood from a few donors. The repertoire was sequenced with immunoSEQ multiplex PCR; TCRdb's copy has only in-frame clones and lacks some. The data hold over 65,000 clones, with more than 95% observed a single time. Sequences were obtained from T cells isolated from PBMCs. The receptors here all came from a human donor in good health.

The chain employs TRBV5-6 and TRBJ2-6; 8 bases fit TRBD1. J gave up 2 bases and V 4 bases, and 2 bases lay outside the gene matches. The CDR3 extends over 15 amino acids. Germline-derived CDR1 and CDR2 are SGHDT and YYEEEE. CDR3 amino acids: CASSPQGAGANVLTF. CDR3 nucleotide sequence: TGTGCCAGCAGCCCACAGGGGGCTGGGGCCAACGTCCTGACTTTC.

J is TRBJ1-1 and V is TRBV20-1; 7 bases are a match to TRBD1. V lost 6 bases to trimming and J lost 5 bases; unmatched junction nucleotides: 3. This CDR3 is 11 amino acids long. The germline CDR1 and CDR2 sequences are DFQATT and SNEGSKA (reference sequence). The CDR3: CSAQTGTEAFF. The CDR3 nucleotides read TGCAGTGCCCAGACAGGGACTGAAGCTTTCTTT.

This clone was picked up a small number of times. The chain recombines TRBV19 with TRBJ2-3; D remains unclear. This CDR3 is built from 14 residues. The germline V gene has CDR1 LNHDA and CDR2 SQIVND (reference sequence). The germline V and J ends were trimmed by 1 base and 6 bases, with 11 bases remaining between them. DNA of the CDR3: TGTGCCAGTAGTATAGTGAACTCTAGGGATACGCAGTATTTT. Translating it yields CASSIVNSRDTQYF.

V gene TRBV4-1 combines with J gene TRBJ2-2; TRBD2 agrees at 12 bases. Germline assignment: CDR1 MGHRA and CDR2 YSYEKL. This CDR3 is built from 17 residues. V dropped 3 bases and J dropped 5; count of bases not matched to a gene: 7. CDR3 in DNA: TGCGCCAGCAGCCACCCTAGCGGGAGGGCCGGGACCGGGGAGCTGTTTTTT. Protein: CASSHPSGRAGTGELFF.

V is TRBV2 and J is TRBJ2-7; D gene unclear. V gave up 2 bases and J gave up 3 bases, with 5 bases separating them. Per the germline V gene, CDR1 is SNHLY and CDR2 is FYNNEI. This CDR3 is built from 12 residues. The CDR3 DNA sequence: TGTGCCAGCAGTGAAAACAGCTACGAGCAGTACTTC. Its translation: CASSENSYEQYF.

J is TRBJ1-2 and V is TRBV6-1; 9 nucleotides align to TRBD1. Germline CDR1 is MNHNS and CDR2 is SASEGT. The CDR3 is 15 residues long. Unmatched junction bases numbered 14, after V lost 11 bases and J lost 4 bases. CDR3 protein: CAGGQGSSEVYGYTF. The DNA for the CDR3 is TGTGCCGGAGGACAGGGGAGCTCCGAGGTCTATGGCTACACCTTC.

The V call is TRBV5-1, the J call TRBJ1-1, with a tentative D call TRBD1 (5 bases). CDR3 length: 14 amino acids. CDR1 and CDR2 from the germline V gene are SGHRS and YFSETQ. The V end was cut by 4 bases, the J end by 4 bases, with 14 bases between. CDR3 nucleotide sequence: TGCGCCAGCAGCGACGGGCCCGGGGGCACTGAAGCTTTCTTT. Translation: CASSDGPGGTEAFF.

This clone was recorded only once. The chain couples TRBV7-2 to TRBJ1-5; TRBD1 agrees at 7 bases. V lost 5 bases, J lost 6 bases, and 7 bases stayed unmatched. The CDR3 totals 14 residues. The V gene's germline CDR1 is SGHTA and CDR2 FQGNSA. The chain's CDR3 is CASSLDREFQPQHF. DNA of the CDR3: TGTGCCAGCAGCCTTGACAGGGAATTTCAGCCCCAGCATTTT.

This chain joins TRBV7-9 and TRBJ1-1; 9 positions match TRBD1. Unmatched junction bases numbered 4, after V lost 4 bases and J lost 4 bases. Per germline, CDR1 SEHNR and CDR2 FQNEAQ (reference sequence). The CDR3 extends over 14 amino acids. CDR3 loop: CASSSRDRATEAFF. CDR3 sequence (DNA): TGTGCCAGCAGCTCGAGGGACAGGGCCACTGAAGCTTTCTTT. The variable domain in full, completed from reference TRBV7-9 and TRBJ1-1, reads DTGVSQNPRHKITKRGQNVTFRCDPISEHNRLYWYRQTLGQGPEFLTYFQNEAQLEKSRLLSDRFSAERPKGSFSTLEIQRTEQGDSAMYLCASSSRDRATEAFFGQGTRLTVV.

This chain connects TRBV9 to TRBJ2-2, with 8 bases that match TRBD1. This CDR3 contains 13 residues. Trimming cost V 6 bases and J 4 bases; bases outside gene matches: 2. Germline CDR1 and CDR2: SGDLS and YYNGEE. CDR3 region: CASTDRATGELFF. DNA of the CDR3: TGTGCCAGCACGGACAGGGCCACCGGGGAGCTGTTTTTT.

The chain carries TRBV6-5 and TRBJ2-5, with D perhaps TRBD2 (5 bases). The CDR3 contains 14 residues. V was cut by 0 bases and J by 3 bases, with 8 bases left in between. Germline V lookup: CDR1 MNHEY, CDR2 SVGAGI. The DNA for the CDR3 is TGTGCCAGCAGTTACTCGACCGGGAAAGAGACCCAGTACTTC. Translated: CASSYSTGKETQYF.

The rearrangement uses TRBV27 and TRBJ1-5; 8 bases are a match to TRBD1. The J segment lost 6 bases and the V segment lost 6 bases, leaving 4 bases of the junction unmatched. The CDR3 has 13 residues. The germline V gene encodes CDR1 MNHEY and CDR2 SMNVEV (reference sequence). DNA for the CDR3: TGTGCCAGCAGCCGACAGGGGACTCAGCCCCAGCATTTT. Translation: CASSRQGTQPQHF.

The gene calls are TRBV28 and TRBJ1-2, with D perhaps matching TRBD1 (6 bases). Deletions cut 5 bases from V and 4 bases from J, with 23 bases between. The CDR3 is made up of 17 amino acids. Per the germline V gene, CDR1 is MDHEN and CDR2 is SYDVKM. The CDR3 sequence is CASSNTYFQGSAYGYTF. CDR3 DNA: TGTGCCAGCAGTAATACCTATTTTCAGGGGAGCGCCTATGGCTACACCTTC.

The genes are TRBV4-1 and TRBJ1-5; D is perhaps TRBD1 (5 bases). Germline values: CDR1 MGHRA, CDR2 YSYEKL. V shed 0 bases and J shed 5 bases, with 17 bases lying between them. This CDR3 spans 17 amino acids. Here the CDR3 DNA reads TGCGCCAGCAGCCAAGATTCAGGAGGGGATGGGTATCAGCCCCAGCATTTT. Translation gives CASSQDSGGDGYQPQHF.

The rearrangement uses TRBV28 and TRBJ2-1; weak D call: TRBD1 (6 bases). CDR1 MDHEN and CDR2 SYDVKM come from the germline V gene. CDR3 size: 14 residues. V was cut by 6 bases and J by 7 bases, with 16 bases left in between. This CDR3 reads CASSPQGGANEQFF. CDR3 DNA: TGTGCCAGCAGCCCACAGGGTGGGGCGAATGAGCAGTTCTTC.

V gene TRBV9 combines with J gene TRBJ1-2; a possible D gene is TRBD1 (5 bases). CDR1 SGDLS and CDR2 YYNGEE come from the germline V gene. This CDR3 is 11 amino acids long. V was pared by 3 bases and J by 6 bases, with 6 bases between. In DNA form, the CDR3 reads TGTGCCAGCAGCGAGGACAATGGCTACACCTTC. Its translation: CASSEDNGYTF.

This chain connects TRBV28 to TRBJ2-3; D is possibly TRBD2 (5 bases). V was cut by 1 base and J by 2 bases, with 13 bases left in between. Per germline, CDR1 MDHEN and CDR2 SYDVKM. The CDR3 is 16 residues long. CDR3 sequence: CASSLSRGLHTDTQYF. CDR3 bases: TGTGCCAGCAGTTTATCGAGAGGGCTGCACACAGATACGCAGTATTTT.

This chain links TRBV6-5 with TRBJ2-1, with D possibly TRBD1 on 6 matching bases. Germline assignment: CDR1 MNHEY and CDR2 SVGAGI. V dropped 2 bases and J dropped 2 bases, with 13 bases sitting between them. The CDR3 is 16 residues long. CDR3 bases: TGTGCCAGCAGTTACGCTCAGGGGACCCCCTACAATGAGCAGTTCTTC. Translated: CASSYAQGTPYNEQFF.

The V gene is TRBV23-1, the J gene TRBJ1-2, with 9 bases lining up with TRBD1. TRBV23-1 qualifies as an ORF whose function is uncertain. V was clipped by 3 bases and J by 6 bases; unmatched bases: 5. The length of the CDR3 is 14 residues. CDR3 nucleotide sequence: TGCGCCAGCAGTCACGTGACAGGGGGACATGGCTACACCTTC. Translating gives CASSHVTGGHGYTF.